This T cell receptor (beta chain) came from a study of CDR3 diversity in severe acne. This CDR3 comprises 15 residues. The V end was cut by 2 bases, the J end by 0 bases, with 5 bases between. CDR1 and CDR2 (germline): MNHEY, SVGAGI. MiXCR, applied by TCRdb to the PCR reads, yields one record per CDR3 protein. The sample carries some 85,000 distinct CDR3 sequences, roughly 49% recorded once. This clonotype was observed a few times. The sequencing sample was made of blood. This TCR derives from a male donor with severe acne vulgaris. This chain uses TRBV6-5 with TRBJ2-6, with no clear D. CDR3 coding DNA: TGTGCCAGCAGTTACGAGTTCTCTGGGGCCAACGTCCTGACTTTC. Protein product: CASSYEFSGANVLTF.